The 23 T cell receptor beta chains below were found in one sample sequenced in a study of CD8+CD57+ T cells in acquired aplastic anemia. TCR beta VDJ and CDR3 were profiled, and genomic DNA was the template. One entry per CDR3 protein, called by TCRdb with MiXCR from the reads. The data show about 290,000 distinct CDR3 sequences, with around three fifths seen just once and under 1.5% held by the top ten. Patients chosen for sequencing had CD8+CD57+ cells that had expanded, as shown by flow cytometry. The sequenced material came from sorted CD4+, CD8+, or CD8+CD57+ T cells (not recorded which) from PBMCs. The receptors shown here come from a human donor with aplastic anemia.

This chain joins TRBV7-9 and TRBJ1-1; no definite D call. CDR1 is SEHNR and CDR2 is FQNEAQ in the germline V gene (reference sequence). Trimming cost V 3 bases and J 1 base, with 12 bases left between them. There are 15 residues in the CDR3. The CDR3 nucleotides read TGTGCCAGCAGCTTCAGCCTCGGGCAGAACACTGAAGCTTTCTTT. Translation gives CASSFSLGQNTEAFF.

The V call is TRBV29-1, the J call TRBJ1-1; no clear D. The CDR3 covers 15 residues. Trimming cost V 4 bases and J 0 bases, with 15 bases left between them. The germline V gene has CDR1 SQVTM and CDR2 ANQGSEA. CDR3 sequence reads: CSVVRRERMNTEAFF. In DNA form, the CDR3 reads TGCAGCGTTGTACGGCGGGAGAGGATGAACACTGAAGCTTTCTTT. The whole variable domain, filled in from reference TRBV29-1 and TRBJ1-1, reads SAVISQKPSRDICQRGTSLTIQCQVDSQVTMMFWYRQQPGQSLTLIATANQGSEATYESGFVIDKFPISRPNLTFSTLTVSNMSPEDSSIYLCSVVRRERMNTEAFFGQGTRLTVV.

This clonotype was picked up a small number of times. The rearrangement uses TRBV29-1 and TRBJ2-5; D perhaps matches TRBD2 (6 bases). The CDR3 is 14 residues long. V lost 6 bases, J lost 2 bases, and 16 bases lay in between. Germline CDR1 reads SQVTM; CDR2 reads ANQGSEA. The CDR3: CSVKASVYQETQYF. Written as DNA, the CDR3 is TGCAGCGTCAAGGCTAGCGTGTATCAAGAGACCCAGTACTTC.

This chain uses TRBV10-2 with TRBJ1-2, with a tentative D call TRBD1 (5 bases). The CDR3 extends over 12 amino acids. V was trimmed by 1 base and J by 9 bases, leaving 9 bases between them. Per germline, CDR1 WSHSY and CDR2 SAAADI. Here the CDR3 reads CASSELGGSYTF. CDR3 DNA sequence: TGCGCCAGCAGTGAGTTGGGGGGAAGCTACACCTTC.

This clonotype was seen at least ten times. The chain recombines TRBV3-1 with TRBJ1-5, with a possible D match to TRBD1 (6 bases). Germline V gives CDR1 LGHDT, CDR2 YNNKEL (reference sequence). Trimming removed 4 bases from V and 1 base from J, with 11 bases in between. The CDR3 runs to 15 residues. CDR3 region: CASSPNRVSNQPQHF. The DNA for the CDR3 is TGTGCCAGCAGCCCAAACAGGGTAAGCAATCAGCCCCAGCATTTT.

The chain links TRBV6-7 to TRBJ2-7, with D unclear. TRBV6-7 is an ORF; its function is uncertain. V was clipped by 10 bases and J by 3 bases, with 22 bases between them. CDR3 length equals 15 residues. The CDR3 is CANNTERYGFYEQYF. The CDR3 nucleotides read TGTGCCAACAACACGGAACGGTACGGGTTCTACGAGCAGTACTTC.

This CDR3 is CASSYRRDGYGYTF. The CDR3 DNA reads TGTGCCAGCAGCTACCGCAGGGACGGCTATGGCTACACCTTC. The chain combines TRBV5-4 with TRBJ1-2, with TRBD1 as a possible D gene (5 bases). Germline V gives CDR1 SGHNT, CDR2 YYREEE (reference sequence). This CDR3 comprises 14 residues. V lost 3 bases to trimming and J lost 4 bases, with 13 bases between them.

This clonotype appeared a few times. The chain is built from TRBV7-9 and TRBJ2-7, with TRBD1 identical over 7 bases. Germline V gene data show CDR1 as SEHNR and CDR2 as FQNEAQ (reference sequence). This CDR3 has 14 residues. Unmatched junction bases numbered 2, after V lost 1 base and J lost 2 bases. The CDR3 region is CASSLVQGTYEQYF. CDR3 coding DNA: TGTGCCAGCAGCTTAGTACAGGGGACCTACGAGCAGTACTTC.

The sample holds a few counts of this clonotype. V and J are TRBV19 and TRBJ2-3; TRBD2 is a possible D gene (5 bases). CDR3 length equals 15 residues. The germline V gene encodes CDR1 LNHDA and CDR2 SQIVND (reference sequence). V dropped 5 bases and J dropped 0 bases, with 12 bases sitting between them. CDR3 region: CASSLSRTSTDTQYF. CDR3 nucleotides: TGTGCCAGTAGTCTCTCCCGGACTAGCACAGATACGCAGTATTTT.

This clonotype was counted many times. This chain links TRBV10-3 with TRBJ1-3; D not certain. V lost 11 bases and J lost 4, with 24 bases in between. CDR3 size: 16 residues. Germline V gives CDR1 ENHRY, CDR2 SYGVKD. The CDR3 is CAAVPGDYLSGNTIYF. DNA of the CDR3: TGTGCCGCCGTACCGGGAGACTATCTATCGGGAAACACCATATATTTT.

This rearrangement joins TRBV7-9 to TRBJ2-7, with 7 bases lining up with TRBD2. Per germline, CDR1 SEHNR and CDR2 FQNEAQ (reference sequence). Losses at the gene ends were 2 bases for V and 2 bases for J; bases not matched to a gene: 3. The length of the CDR3 is 14 residues. CDR3 loop: CASSLWEGPYEQYF. CDR3 in DNA: TGTGCCAGCAGCTTATGGGAGGGCCCCTACGAGCAGTACTTC.

There are a few counts of this clonotype. V is TRBV9 and J is TRBJ1-1, with D possibly TRBD1 on 5 matching bases. Germline V CDR1 and CDR2: SGDLS, YYNGEE. With 4 bases removed from V and 4 bases from J, the gap between germline ends came to 14 bases. The CDR3 runs 14 residues. The CDR3 is CASSSWPQGTEAFF. In DNA form, the CDR3 reads TGTGCCAGCAGCTCCTGGCCGCAGGGCACTGAAGCTTTCTTT.

This clonotype was found a few times. The chain uses TRBV29-1 and TRBJ2-1; D is perhaps TRBD1 or TRBD2 (6 bases each). V dropped 5 bases and J dropped 7 bases, with 24 bases sitting between them. This CDR3 is 16 amino acids long. Germline V gene sequence: CDR1 SQVTM, CDR2 ANQGSEA. The CDR3 here is CSVQGWSLGGRNEQFF. CDR3 sequence (DNA): TGCAGCGTTCAGGGATGGTCTCTAGGGGGGCGAAATGAGCAGTTCTTC.

With regard to this clonotype: A read error may account for a junction end that differs from germline. This sequence joins TRBV12-3 or TRBV12-4 and TRBJ2-1; TRBD1 might be the D (5 bases). The CDR3 is made up of 14 amino acids. Here the CDR3 reads CASTLGANTYEQLF. CDR3 sequence (DNA): TGTGCCAGCACCTTAGGGGCAAACACCTACGAGCAGCTCTTC.

The chain couples TRBV6-5 to TRBJ2-7; D unclear. This CDR3 is 13 amino acids long. Germline V gene lookup returns CDR1 MNHEY and CDR2 SVGAGI. The V end was cut by 0 bases, the J end by 2 bases, with 5 bases between. The CDR3 DNA is TGTGCCAGCAGTTACTCGTTCGCCTACGAGCAGTACTTC. It yields the protein CASSYSFAYEQYF.

This chain joins TRBV20-1 and TRBJ2-5, with TRBD2 matching 9 bases. The germline V gene encodes CDR1 DFQATT and CDR2 SNEGSKA (reference sequence). CDR3 length equals 13 residues. The junction had 1 base not matched to a gene; V was cut back by 3 bases and J by 2 bases. CDR3 DNA: TGCAGTGCTAGGACTAGCGGACAAGAGACCCAGTACTTC. It specifies CSARTSGQETQYF.

The chain carries TRBV4-1 and TRBJ2-1, with TRBD1 identical over 7 bases. V trimming: 0 bases; J trimming: 9 bases; junction bases outside the gene matches: 5. The CDR3 is 14 amino acids. The germline gives CDR1 MGHRA, CDR2 YSYEKL. This CDR3 reads CASSQEGRGFEQFF. CDR3 coding DNA: TGCGCCAGCAGCCAAGAGGGCAGGGGGTTTGAGCAGTTCTTC.

Notes on this clonotype: A much larger clone differs by one base, so this may be a read error. V gene TRBV28 combines with J gene TRBJ1-1; weak D call: TRBD1 (5 bases). CDR1 MDHEN and CDR2 SYDVKM come from the germline V gene. Trimming shortened V by 4 bases and J by 2 bases, and 11 bases separated the two germline ends. The CDR3 is 14 residues long. The CDR3 coding sequence is TGTGCCAGCAGTTCTGGGGCCATAAACACTGAAGCTTTCTTT. Protein sequence: CASSSGAINTEAFF. Full variable domain (remainder filled in from reference TRBV28 and TRBJ1-1): DVKVTQSSRYLVKRTGEKVFLECVQDMDHENMFWYRQDPGLGLRLIYFSYDVKMKEKGDIPEGYSVSREKKERFSLILESASTNQTSMYLCASSSGAINTEAFFGQGTRLTVV.

As for this clonotype: A read error may produce the germline difference seen at one junction end. This chain joins TRBV7-9 and TRBJ2-7; 9 nucleotides match TRBD1. CDR1 is SEHNR, CDR2 FQNEAQ, per germline (reference sequence). This CDR3 is built from 15 residues. The CDR3 region has the DNA TGTGCCAGCAGCCCGTCGGGGACAGGGCACTACGAGCAGTGCTTC. Translated: CASSPSGTGHYEQCF.

This clonotype showed up just once. Since a much larger clone is just one base distant, this may be a read error. The chain is built from TRBV7-8 and TRBJ2-5, with D tentatively TRBD2 (5 bases). The CDR3 is 13 residues long. Germline CDR1 and CDR2: SGHVS and FQNEAQ. V lost 0 bases, J lost 7 bases, and 9 bases lay in between. CDR3 residues: CASSLALEGTQYF. The CDR3 DNA reads as TGTGCCAGCAGCTTAGCGCTCGAGGGGACCCAGTACTTC.

The chain combines TRBV10-2 with TRBJ2-1; 12 nucleotides line up with TRBD2. The CDR3 runs 17 residues. Germline CDR1 WSHSY, CDR2 SAAADI. V was pared by 3 bases and J by 12 bases, with 15 bases of the junction left unmatched. The CDR3 DNA sequence: TGCGCCAGCAGTGAACGACTAGCGGGAGCCCCCTCGAATCTGCAGTTCTTC. This encodes CASSERLAGAPSNLQFF.

At least ten counts were recorded for this clonotype. The rearrangement uses TRBV29-1 and TRBJ1-1, with 8 bases fitting TRBD1. From germline, CDR1 is SQVTM and CDR2 ANQGSEA. This CDR3 has 12 amino acids. Trimming cost V 5 bases and J 4 bases; bases outside gene matches: 3. CDR3 loop: CSVLDRGTEAFF. Written as DNA, the CDR3 is TGCAGCGTTCTTGACAGGGGCACTGAAGCTTTCTTT.

This chain joins TRBV15 and TRBJ1-6; D gene unclear. V gave up 0 bases and J gave up 6 bases, with 6 bases separating them. The CDR3 totals 14 residues. Germline-derived CDR1 and CDR2 are LNHNV and YYDKDF (reference sequence). The CDR3 DNA follows: TGTGCCACCAGCAGAGATCAGGCTAATTCACCCCTCCACTTT. It yields the protein CATSRDQANSPLHF.